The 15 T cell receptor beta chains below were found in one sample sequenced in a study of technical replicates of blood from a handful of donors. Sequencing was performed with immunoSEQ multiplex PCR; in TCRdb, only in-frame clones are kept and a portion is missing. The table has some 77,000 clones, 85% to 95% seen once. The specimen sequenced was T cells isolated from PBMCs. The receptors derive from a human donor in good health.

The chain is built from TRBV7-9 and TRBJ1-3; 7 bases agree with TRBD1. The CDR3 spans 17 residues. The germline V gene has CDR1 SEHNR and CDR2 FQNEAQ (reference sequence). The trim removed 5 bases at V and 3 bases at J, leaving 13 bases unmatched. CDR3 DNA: TGTGCCAGCAGCCCACTTAGACGGGACAGATATGGAAACACCATATATTTT. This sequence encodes CASSPLRRDRYGNTIYF.

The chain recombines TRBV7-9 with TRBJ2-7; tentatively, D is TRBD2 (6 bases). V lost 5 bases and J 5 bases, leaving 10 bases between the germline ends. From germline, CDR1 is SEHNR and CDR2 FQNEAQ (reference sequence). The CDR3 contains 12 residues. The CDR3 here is CASSPTSNEQYF. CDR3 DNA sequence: TGTGCCAGCAGCCCAACTAGCAACGAGCAGTACTTC.

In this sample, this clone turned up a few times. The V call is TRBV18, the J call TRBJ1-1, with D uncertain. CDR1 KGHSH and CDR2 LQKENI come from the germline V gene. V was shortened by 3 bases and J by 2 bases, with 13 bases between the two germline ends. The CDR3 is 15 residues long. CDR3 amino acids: CASSPTNGFNTEAFF. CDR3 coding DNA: TGTGCCAGCTCACCTACAAACGGGTTCAACACTGAAGCTTTCTTT.

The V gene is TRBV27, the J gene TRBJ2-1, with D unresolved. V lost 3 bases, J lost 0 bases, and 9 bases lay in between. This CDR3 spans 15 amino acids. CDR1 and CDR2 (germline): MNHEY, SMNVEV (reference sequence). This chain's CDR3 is CASSFLESSYNEQFF. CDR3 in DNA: TGTGCCAGCAGTTTTTTAGAGAGCTCCTACAATGAGCAGTTCTTC.

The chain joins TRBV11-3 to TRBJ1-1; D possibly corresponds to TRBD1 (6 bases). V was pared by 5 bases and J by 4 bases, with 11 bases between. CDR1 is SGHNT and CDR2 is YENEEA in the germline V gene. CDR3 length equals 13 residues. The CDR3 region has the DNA TGTGCCAGCAGCCGAACAGGGATCACTGAAGCTTTCTTT. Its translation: CASSRTGITEAFF.

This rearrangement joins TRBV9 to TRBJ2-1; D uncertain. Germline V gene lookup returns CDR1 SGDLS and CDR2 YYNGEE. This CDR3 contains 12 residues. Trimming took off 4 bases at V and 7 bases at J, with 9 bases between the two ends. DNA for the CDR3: TGTGCCAGCAGCCTCTATGGTAATGAGCAGTTCTTC. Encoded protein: CASSLYGNEQFF.

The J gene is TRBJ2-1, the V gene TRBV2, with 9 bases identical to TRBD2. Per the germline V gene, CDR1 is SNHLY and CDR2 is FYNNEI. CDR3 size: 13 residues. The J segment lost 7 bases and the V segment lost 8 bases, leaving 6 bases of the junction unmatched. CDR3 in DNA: TGTGCCAGCGATAGCGGGAGTGCAAATGAGCAGTTCTTC. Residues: CASDSGSANEQFF.

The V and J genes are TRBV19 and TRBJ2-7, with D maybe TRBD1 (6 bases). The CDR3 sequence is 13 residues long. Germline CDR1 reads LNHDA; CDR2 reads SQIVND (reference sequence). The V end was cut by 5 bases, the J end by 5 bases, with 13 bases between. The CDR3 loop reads CASSLQGVHEQYF. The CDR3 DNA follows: TGTGCCAGTAGTTTACAGGGAGTCCACGAGCAGTACTTC.

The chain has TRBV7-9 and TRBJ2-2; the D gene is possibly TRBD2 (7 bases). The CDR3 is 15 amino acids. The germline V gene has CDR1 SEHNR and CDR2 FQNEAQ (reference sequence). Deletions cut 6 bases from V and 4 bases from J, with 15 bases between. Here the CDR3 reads CASSGGAESTGELFF. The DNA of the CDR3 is TGTGCCAGCAGTGGGGGGGCAGAAAGCACCGGGGAGCTGTTTTTT.

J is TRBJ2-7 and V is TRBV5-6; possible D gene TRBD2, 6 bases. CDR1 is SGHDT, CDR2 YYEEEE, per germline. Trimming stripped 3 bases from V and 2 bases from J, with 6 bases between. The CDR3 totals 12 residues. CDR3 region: CASSSGAYEQYF. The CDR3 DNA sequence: TGTGCCAGCAGCTCGGGGGCCTACGAGCAGTACTTC. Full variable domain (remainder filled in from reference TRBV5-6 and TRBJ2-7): DAGVTQSPTHLIKTRGQQVTLRCSPKSGHDTVSWYQQALGQGPQFIFQYYEEEERQRGNFPDRFSGHQFPNYSSELNVNALLLGDSALYLCASSSGAYEQYFGPGTRLTVT.

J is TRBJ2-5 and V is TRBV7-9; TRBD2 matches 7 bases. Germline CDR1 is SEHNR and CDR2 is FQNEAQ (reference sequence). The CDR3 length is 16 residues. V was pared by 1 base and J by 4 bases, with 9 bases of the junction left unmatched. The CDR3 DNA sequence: TGTGCCAGCAGCTTAGATGCGGGAGAGGCGCCAGAGACCCAGTACTTC. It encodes CASSLDAGEAPETQYF.

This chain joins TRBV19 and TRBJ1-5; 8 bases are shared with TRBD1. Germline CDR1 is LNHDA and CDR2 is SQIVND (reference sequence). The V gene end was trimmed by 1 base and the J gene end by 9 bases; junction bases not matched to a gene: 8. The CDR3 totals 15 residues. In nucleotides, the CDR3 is TGTGCCAGTAGTATAGGCGGACAGGGACAATGGCCCCAGCATTTT. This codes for CASSIGGQGQWPQHF.

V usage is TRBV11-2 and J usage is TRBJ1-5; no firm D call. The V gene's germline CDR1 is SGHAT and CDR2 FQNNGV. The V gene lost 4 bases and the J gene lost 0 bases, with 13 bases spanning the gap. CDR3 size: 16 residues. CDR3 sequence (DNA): TGTGCCAGCAGCTGGGGAGACCCAGATAGCAATCAGCCCCAGCATTTT. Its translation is CASSWGDPDSNQPQHF. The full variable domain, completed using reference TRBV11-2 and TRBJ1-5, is EAGVAQSPRYKIIEKRQSVAFWCNPISGHATLYWYQQILGQGPKLLIQFQNNGVVDDSQLPKDRFSAERLKGVDSTLKIQPAKLEDSAVYLCASSWGDPDSNQPQHFGDGTRLSIL.

CDR3 region: CASSLRTSGYSYNEQFF. The CDR3, as DNA: TGTGCCAGCAGTTTAAGGACTAGCGGGTACTCCTACAATGAGCAGTTCTTC. The gene calls are TRBV28 and TRBJ2-1; 11 nucleotides match TRBD2. Germline assignment: CDR1 MDHEN and CDR2 SYDVKM. The CDR3 covers 17 residues. The junction had 3 bases not matched to a gene; V was cut back by 2 bases and J by 0 bases.

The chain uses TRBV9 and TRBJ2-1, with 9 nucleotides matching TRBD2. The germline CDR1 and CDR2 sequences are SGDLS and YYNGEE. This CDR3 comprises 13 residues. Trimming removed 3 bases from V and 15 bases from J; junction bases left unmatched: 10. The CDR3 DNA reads TGTGCCAGCAGCGGATCGGGGGGGACTAGCCCGTTCTTC. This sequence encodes CASSGSGGTSPFF.